This TCR beta chain was identified during a study of blood T cell repertoires in COVID-19. Germline CDR1 is SNHLY and CDR2 is FYNNEI. The V end lost 9 bases, the J end lost 6 bases, and 21 bases lay between the germline ends. There are 14 residues in the CDR3. Original analysis: Reference gene primer amplification in the assay estimated nucleated cell counts. Data came from immunoSEQ multiplex PCR; TCRdb stores just in-frame clones and leaves some out. V, J and clone size were drawn from that table, and D and trimming were deduced from the DNA. The table includes about 130,000 clones, more than 80% detected once. Seattle participants joined during active infection and were tracked over time.

Sequenced sample: peripheral blood. The chain recombines TRBV2 with TRBJ2-7, with a tentative D call TRBD2 (6 bases). The origin of this receptor is a woman at least 80 years old with COVID-19, enrolled during active disease. The CDR3: CASLQIADKVEQYF. CDR3 in DNA: TGTGCCAGTCTCCAAATAGCGGATAAGGTCGAGCAGTACTTC.